These 29 T cell receptor beta chains were sequenced from one sample in a study of T cell responses to AZD1222 COVID-19 vaccine. Repertoires were generated with immunoSEQ multiplex PCR, while TCRdb's copy carries only in-frame clones and drops some. The data show around 160,000 clones, around four fifths seen once. Sequenced here: peripheral blood, sampled on day 0 of MenACWY control vaccination. Source of these receptors: an adult in good health.

The genes are TRBV7-8 and TRBJ1-5; 9 bases are a match to TRBD1. Germline V gene data show CDR1 as SGHVS and CDR2 as FQNEAQ. J gave up 3 bases and V 5 bases, and 8 bases lay outside the gene matches. The CDR3 sequence is 16 residues long. CDR3 region: CASSPHRDRVNQPQHF. In DNA form, the CDR3 reads TGTGCCAGCAGCCCCCACCGGGACAGGGTCAATCAGCCCCAGCATTTT.

This chain joins TRBV5-1 and TRBJ2-5, with 11 bases matching TRBD2. The trim removed 0 bases at V and 2 bases at J, leaving 6 bases unmatched. Per germline, CDR1 SGHRS and CDR2 YFSETQ. This CDR3 has 17 residues. CDR3 amino acids: CASSLAGIAGGQETQYF. Written as DNA, the CDR3 is TGCGCCAGCAGCTTGGCGGGGATAGCGGGGGGGCAAGAGACCCAGTACTTC.

This sequence joins TRBV10-3 and TRBJ1-1; 8 bases line up with TRBD1. V dropped 9 bases and J dropped 4; count of bases not matched to a gene: 7. Germline lookup yields CDR1 ENHRY and CDR2 SYGVKD. The CDR3 length is 13 residues. The CDR3 coding sequence is TGTGCCATGGGGCAGGGGGCGGGCACTGAAGCTTTCTTT. This gives the protein CAMGQGAGTEAFF.

The chain links TRBV2 to TRBJ1-1; D ambiguous. Trimming cost V 2 bases and J 7 bases, with 20 bases left between them. CDR1 SNHLY and CDR2 FYNNEI come from the germline V gene. The CDR3 has 16 residues. The CDR3 spells CASSERPREGGSEAFF. The CDR3 DNA is TGTGCCAGCAGTGAACGCCCACGGGAGGGCGGGAGTGAAGCTTTCTTT.

The chain recombines TRBV2 with TRBJ1-2, with unresolved D. The CDR3 extends over 15 amino acids. Germline assignment: CDR1 SNHLY and CDR2 FYNNEI. V was clipped by 4 bases and J by 4 bases, with 16 bases between them. In DNA, the CDR3 is TGTGCCAGCAGTGTGGGGAGGGAGGCTAGCTATGGCTACACCTTC. Its protein is CASSVGREASYGYTF.

The rearrangement uses TRBV30 and TRBJ2-2; maybe TRBD2 (5 bases). CDR1 GTSNPN and CDR2 SVGIG come from the germline V gene (reference sequence). CDR3 size: 17 residues. Trimming removed 4 bases at V and 5 bases at J, with 23 bases between. CDR3 loop: CAWKSRGRSWKTGELFF. DNA for the CDR3: TGTGCCTGGAAATCCCGCGGGCGATCCTGGAAAACCGGGGAGCTGTTTTTT.

This clone was counted once. V and J are TRBV12-3 or TRBV12-4 and TRBJ1-5; no definite D call. The CDR3 is 13 amino acids. V lost 3 bases, J lost 5 bases, and 8 bases lay in between. CDR3 in amino acids: CASSFTEDQPQHF. CDR3 DNA: TGTGCCAGCAGTTTTACAGAAGATCAGCCCCAGCATTTT.

V is TRBV7-8 and J is TRBJ2-3, with TRBD2 as a possible D gene (6 bases). The germline V gene has CDR1 SGHVS and CDR2 FQNEAQ. The ends were cut back, 5 bases at V and 5 bases at J, with 8 bases in the middle. The CDR3 has 12 residues. The CDR3: CASSVGGDTQYF. The CDR3 coding sequence is TGTGCCAGCAGCGTGGGGGGAGATACGCAGTATTTT.

This rearrangement joins TRBV27 to TRBJ2-7; D remains ambiguous. With 5 bases removed from V and 3 bases from J, the gap between germline ends came to 14 bases. Germline V CDR1 and CDR2: MNHEY, SMNVEV (reference sequence). The CDR3 is 14 amino acids. In DNA, the CDR3 is TGTGCCAGCAGTATCCCACGGCGGCTCTACGAGCAGTACGTC. Its protein product is CASSIPRRLYEQYV.

This clone has a handful of counts. J is TRBJ1-2 and V is TRBV4-2; D is unresolved. Trimming cost V 0 bases and J 4 bases, with 9 bases left between them. Looked up from germline, CDR1 is LGHNA and CDR2 is YNFKEQ. The CDR3 length is 14 residues. The CDR3 DNA follows: TGTGCCAGCAGCCAAGATCAGACCTTCTATGGCTACACCTTC. Translated: CASSQDQTFYGYTF.

The chain combines TRBV7-6 with TRBJ2-5, with 7 bases identical to TRBD1. J was trimmed by 2 bases and V by 2 bases; bases with no gene match: 2. Germline assignment: CDR1 SGHVS and CDR2 FNYEAQ. The CDR3 covers 14 residues. Written as DNA, the CDR3 is TGTGCCAGCAGCTTAAGGGGGCGACAAGAGACCCAGTACTTC. It yields the protein CASSLRGRQETQYF. The full variable domain, in which reference TRBV7-6 and TRBJ2-5 provide the parts outside the CDR3, is GAGVSQSPRYKVTKRGQDVALRCDPISGHVSLYWYRQALGQGPEFLTYFNYEAQQDKSGLPNDRFSAERPEGSISTLTIQRTEQRDSAMYRCASSLRGRQETQYFGPGTRLLVL.

The chain has TRBV18 and TRBJ2-1; D is tentatively TRBD1 or TRBD2 (5 bases each). CDR1 and CDR2 from the germline V gene are KGHSH and LQKENI. Trimming removed 6 bases at V and 9 bases at J, with 18 bases between. This CDR3 has 14 amino acids. The CDR3 here is CASSHFTRGGEQFF. The CDR3 DNA reads as TGTGCCAGCTCTCATTTTACCCGGGGCGGTGAGCAGTTCTTC.

The table lists this clone with a few counts. The genes are TRBV5-4 and TRBJ1-1; no firm D call. Germline V CDR1 and CDR2: SGHNT, YYREEE (reference sequence). The CDR3 is made up of 14 amino acids. V shed 0 bases and J shed 0 bases, with 6 bases lying between them. The CDR3 DNA sequence: TGTGCCAGCAGCTTGGGCAACATGAACACTGAAGCTTTCTTT. Its translation is CASSLGNMNTEAFF.

This clone has just a few counts. V usage is TRBV12-3 or TRBV12-4 and J usage is TRBJ2-2; D uncertain. Between the trimmed V and J ends, which lost 2 bases and 6 bases, there was a span of 7 bases. CDR3 size: 13 residues. DNA for the CDR3: TGTGCCAGCAGTTTATGGGTCTCCGGGGAGCTGTTTTTT. Translation: CASSLWVSGELFF.

The V and J genes are TRBV3-1 (or the pseudogene TRBV3-2) and TRBJ2-5; no reliable D call. Germline V lookup: CDR1 LGHDT, CDR2 YNNKEL (reference sequence). This CDR3 spans 15 amino acids. V lost 4 bases, J lost 2 bases, and 14 bases lay in between. The CDR3, as DNA: TGTGCCAGCAGCCTTTGGGCACCTGTACAAGAGACCCAGTACTTC. Its translation is CASSLWAPVQETQYF.

The J gene is TRBJ2-3, the V gene TRBV11-2; D is possibly TRBD2 (5 bases). CDR1 and CDR2 from the germline V gene are SGHAT and FQNNGV. Trimming removed 4 bases from V and 2 bases from J, with 16 bases in between. This CDR3 is 16 amino acids long. The CDR3 loop is CASSSDRDLLTDTQYF. The CDR3 region has the DNA TGTGCCAGCAGCTCTGACCGGGATTTACTCACAGATACGCAGTATTTT.

V is TRBV5-1 and J is TRBJ2-1; 12 nucleotides line up with TRBD1. Trimming removed 7 bases from V and 4 bases from J; junction bases left unmatched: 9. In germline, CDR1 is SGHRS, CDR2 YFSETQ. The CDR3 extends over 16 amino acids. CDR3 amino acids: CASSPGTGGAYNEQFF. The CDR3 DNA sequence: TGCGCCAGCTCCCCCGGGACAGGGGGCGCTTACAATGAGCAGTTCTTC.

The CDR3 here is CASSEIAGGYNEQFF. The CDR3 coding sequence is TGTGCCAGTAGTGAAATAGCGGGGGGGTACAATGAGCAGTTCTTC. This chain connects TRBV19 to TRBJ2-1, with 11 bases fitting TRBD2. The germline V gene encodes CDR1 LNHDA and CDR2 SQIVND (reference sequence). J lost 4 bases, V lost 5 bases, and 4 bases had no gene match. The CDR3 is 15 amino acids.

The chain has TRBV7-3 and TRBJ2-3; 8 positions agree with TRBD2. Germline V CDR1 and CDR2: SGHTA, FQGTGA. The V and J ends lost 5 bases and 6 bases, in that order; junction bases with no gene match: 4. CDR3 size: 13 residues. The CDR3: CASSPRLADTQYF. DNA of the CDR3: TGTGCCAGCAGCCCGCGACTAGCGGATACGCAGTATTTT.

The chain uses TRBV28 and TRBJ1-2, with TRBD1 identical over 8 bases. The CDR3 covers 14 residues. V gave up 3 bases and J gave up 4 bases; unmatched junction bases: 4. Germline loops: CDR1 MDHEN, CDR2 SYDVKM. This CDR3 is CASSLATGAYGYTF. CDR3 bases: TGTGCCAGCAGTTTGGCGACAGGGGCCTATGGCTACACCTTC.

The genes are TRBV29-1 and TRBJ1-1, with TRBD1 identical over 10 bases. With V trimmed by 4 bases and J by 6 bases, 17 bases remained unmatched. The CDR3 length is 17 residues. Germline V gene lookup returns CDR1 SQVTM and CDR2 ANQGSEA. Here the CDR3 DNA reads TGCAGCGTTGGACCGGGGGACAGGGGCCGCAAGGGGCCTGAAGCTTTCTTT. Translation: CSVGPGDRGRKGPEAFF.

This clone was seen just once. This chain uses TRBV6-1 with TRBJ1-5, with D uncertain. V lost 2 bases to trimming and J lost 5 bases, with 4 bases between them. This CDR3 has 12 residues. Germline CDR1 and CDR2: MNHNS and SASEGT. The CDR3 region is CASSENDQPQHF. DNA of the CDR3: TGTGCCAGCAGTGAAAACGATCAGCCCCAGCATTTT.

This chain joins TRBV6-5 and TRBJ1-2; TRBD1 is a possible D gene (6 bases). This CDR3 is 13 amino acids long. In germline, CDR1 is MNHEY, CDR2 SVGAGI. Deletions cut 6 bases from V and 7 bases from J, with 15 bases between. CDR3 amino acids: CASSADDRIGYTF. CDR3 DNA sequence: TGTGCCAGCAGCGCCGACGACAGGATTGGCTACACCTTC.

The chain uses TRBV4-1 and TRBJ1-2, with TRBD1 matching 9 bases. Germline V gives CDR1 MGHRA, CDR2 YSYEKL. Trimming at V came to 6 bases and at J to 4 bases, leaving 9 bases not matched to a gene. The CDR3 is 15 amino acids. CDR3: CASRNNTGGIYGYTF. DNA of the CDR3: TGCGCCAGCAGAAACAACACAGGGGGCATCTATGGCTACACCTTC.

The chain uses TRBV20-1 and TRBJ1-2; 10 bases match TRBD1. CDR3 length: 14 residues. Germline loops: CDR1 DFQATT, CDR2 SNEGSKA (reference sequence). V lost 4 bases to trimming and J lost 8 bases; unmatched junction nucleotides: 10. The DNA of the CDR3 is TGCAGTGCTAATGAGGGACAGGGGATCGGGGGCTACACCTTC. It yields the protein CSANEGQGIGGYTF.

This chain links TRBV6-5 with TRBJ1-1; the D is unclear. Trimming took 5 bases from V and 1 from J, leaving 14 bases between them. This CDR3 contains 15 residues. Germline V lookup: CDR1 MNHEY, CDR2 SVGAGI. The CDR3 spells CASSRLGLGNTEAFF. The CDR3 region has the DNA TGTGCCAGCAGTAGATTGGGGTTGGGGAACACTGAAGCTTTCTTT.

The chain combines TRBV6-5 with TRBJ1-4; 10 bases map to TRBD1. The trim removed 6 bases at V and 7 bases at J, leaving 5 bases unmatched. The CDR3 is 14 amino acids. CDR1 and CDR2 from the germline V gene are MNHEY and SVGAGI. The CDR3 DNA reads TGTGCCAGCAGAACCGGGACAGGGGCTGAAAAACTGTTTTTT. Protein sequence: CASRTGTGAEKLFF.

The chain has TRBV10-3 and TRBJ2-7; 9 nucleotides line up with TRBD2. CDR3 length: 15 amino acids. From germline, CDR1 is ENHRY and CDR2 SYGVKD. Trimming took 0 bases from V and 3 from J; bases not matched to a gene: 3. DNA for the CDR3: TGTGCCATCAGTGAGTCGGGTAGCGGGGGCTACGAGCAGTACGTC. This encodes CAISESGSGGYEQYV.

The chain employs TRBV18 and TRBJ2-7; 14 nucleotides align to TRBD2. The CDR3 consists of 19 residues. CDR1 is KGHSH, CDR2 LQKENI, per germline. V was pared by 5 bases and J by 3 bases, with 15 bases of the junction left unmatched. The chain's CDR3 is CASSDLPGLAGAMVYEQYF. For the CDR3, the DNA is TGTGCCAGCTCAGATTTGCCGGGACTAGCGGGGGCAATGGTCTACGAGCAGTACTTC.